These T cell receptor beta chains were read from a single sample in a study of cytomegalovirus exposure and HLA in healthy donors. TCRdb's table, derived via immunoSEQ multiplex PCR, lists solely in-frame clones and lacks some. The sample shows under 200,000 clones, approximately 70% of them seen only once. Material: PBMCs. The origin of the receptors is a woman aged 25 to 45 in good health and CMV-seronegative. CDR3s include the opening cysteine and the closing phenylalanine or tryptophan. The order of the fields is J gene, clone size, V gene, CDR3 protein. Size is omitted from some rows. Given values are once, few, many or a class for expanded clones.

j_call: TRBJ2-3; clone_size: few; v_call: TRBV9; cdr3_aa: CASSDRDSFTDTQYF
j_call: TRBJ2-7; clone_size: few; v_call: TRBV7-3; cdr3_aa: CASSHTAGGGYEQYF
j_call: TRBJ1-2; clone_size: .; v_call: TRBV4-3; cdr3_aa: CASSPRLRDRVFGYTF
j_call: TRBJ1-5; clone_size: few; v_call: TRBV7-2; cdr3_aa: CASSPGDLSGGQPQHF
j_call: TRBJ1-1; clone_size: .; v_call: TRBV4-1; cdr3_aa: CASSPMGRTNTEAFF
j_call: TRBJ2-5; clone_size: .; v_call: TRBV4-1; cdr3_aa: CASSQDSPSGRGWETQYF
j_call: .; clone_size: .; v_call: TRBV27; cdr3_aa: CASSGGYEQYF
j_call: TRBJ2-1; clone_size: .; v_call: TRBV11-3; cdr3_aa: CASSFRGQKQFF
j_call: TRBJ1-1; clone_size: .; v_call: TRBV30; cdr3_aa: CAWSHMSEAFF
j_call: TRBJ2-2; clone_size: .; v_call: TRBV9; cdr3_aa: CASSPDRRTQTGELFF
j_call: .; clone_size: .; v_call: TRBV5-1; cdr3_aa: CASSLGQESYEQYF
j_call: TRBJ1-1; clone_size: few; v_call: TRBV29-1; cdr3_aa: CSVGNRGMNTEAFF
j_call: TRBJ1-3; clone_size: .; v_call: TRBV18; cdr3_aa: CASSPGQISGGNTIYF
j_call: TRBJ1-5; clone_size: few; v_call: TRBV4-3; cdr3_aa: CASCGSRGSASQHF
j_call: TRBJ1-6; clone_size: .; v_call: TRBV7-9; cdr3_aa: CASSSPGQGDSPLHF
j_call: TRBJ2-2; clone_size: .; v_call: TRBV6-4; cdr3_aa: CASSERMGDTGELFF
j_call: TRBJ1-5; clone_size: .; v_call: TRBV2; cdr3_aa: CASSYAGTGDSQPQHF
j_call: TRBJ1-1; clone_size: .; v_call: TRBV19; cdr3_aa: CASRMGGTEAFF
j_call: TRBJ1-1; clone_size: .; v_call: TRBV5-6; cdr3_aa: CASSLFSSWSTEAFF
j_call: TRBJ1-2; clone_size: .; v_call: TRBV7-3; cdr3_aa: CASSPGGPGGGYTF